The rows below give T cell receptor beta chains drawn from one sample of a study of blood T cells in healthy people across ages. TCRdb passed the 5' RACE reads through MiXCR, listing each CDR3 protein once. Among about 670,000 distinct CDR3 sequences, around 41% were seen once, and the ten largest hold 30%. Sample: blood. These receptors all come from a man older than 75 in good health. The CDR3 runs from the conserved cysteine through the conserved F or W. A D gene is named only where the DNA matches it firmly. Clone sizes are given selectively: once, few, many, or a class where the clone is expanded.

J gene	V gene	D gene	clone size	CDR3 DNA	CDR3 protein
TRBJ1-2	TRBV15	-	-	TGTGCCACCAGCACTAATGGCTATCGCTACACCTTC	CATSTNGYRYTF
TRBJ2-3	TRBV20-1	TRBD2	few	TGCAGTGCTGCTCCCGCGGGAGGGCCGGATACGCAGTATTTT	CSAAPAGGPDTQYF
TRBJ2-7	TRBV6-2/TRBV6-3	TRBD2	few	TGTGCCAGCAGTTACCCCGGACTAGGGGCCTACGAGCAGTACTTC	CASSYPGLGAYEQYF
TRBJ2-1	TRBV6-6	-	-	TGTGCCAGCAGTTACACGACTGAGCAGTTCTTC	CASSYTTEQFF
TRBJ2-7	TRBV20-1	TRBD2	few	TGCAGTGCCCCGGGACTAGTTGGTTACGAGCAGTACTTC	CSAPGLVGYEQYF
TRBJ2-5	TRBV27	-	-	TGTGCCAGCAGGCCCCTAGGGACCCAGTACTTC	CASRPLGTQYF
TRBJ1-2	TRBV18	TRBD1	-	TGTACCAGCTCACACGGGACAGGGCTAGATGGCTACACCTTC	CTSSHGTGLDGYTF
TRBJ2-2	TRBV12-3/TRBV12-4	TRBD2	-	TGTGCCAGCAGAAGGGCGGGGGGCCTATTAAACACCGGGGAGCTGTTTTTT	CASRRAGGLLNTGELFF
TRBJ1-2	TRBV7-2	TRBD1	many	TGTGCCAGCAGCCAGGAGGACAGGTACGGCTACACCTTC	CASSQEDRYGYTF
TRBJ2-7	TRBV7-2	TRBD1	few	TGTGCCAGCAGCTTCGACAGGGTGGGGTACGAGCAGTACTTC	CASSFDRVGYEQYF